This section outlines one TCR beta chain sequence together with its context. The antigen remains unidentified. The data are from a study of OX40 agonist ivuxolimab in advanced cancers. About the research overall: Those enrolled were about 82% male, with a mean age of roughly 60 years and ages from roughly 20 to 90. Findings and caveats of the study: In CD8+ T cells, expanded clones were on average more numerous than in CD4+. Those patients achieving a partial response at 0.1-3.0 mg/kg showed among the lowest clonal expansion. Blood T cells, both CD4+ and CD8+, expanded clonally by week 6 at 0.1 to 3.0 mg/kg.

Germline values: CDR1 MNHEY, CDR2 SVGAGI. The CDR3 consists of 14 residues. Trimming removed 5 bases from V and 5 bases from J; junction bases left unmatched: 6. Only in-frame clones appear in the TCRdb table, and some are missing; sequencing was by immunoSEQ multiplex PCR. The sample lists about 77,000 clones, around 86% occurring once. The material was CD4+ or CD8+ T cells sorted from blood, obtained in a trial of the OX40 agonist ivuxolimab. The TCR sequence derives from an adult with an advanced solid tumor such as melanoma, head and neck, liver or kidney cancer. This chain connects TRBV6-5 to TRBJ1-2; 9 bases are a match to TRBD1. The CDR3 region is CASSPGTGRYGYTF. Written as DNA, the CDR3 is TGTGCCAGCAGTCCAGGGACAGGGCGGTATGGCTACACCTTC.